These 27 T cell receptor beta chains originate from one sample sequenced in a study of graft-versus-host responses after intestinal transplantation. Plating of roughly 200,000 CFSE-labeled responder cells was done together with roughly 200,000 irradiated, violet-dye-labeled stimulator cells. The protocol was immunoSEQ multiplex PCR, while the TCRdb copy is restricted to in-frame clones and leaves out a portion. The top ten clones hold about 16% of a sample with roughly 13,000 clones, less than 45% of them seen once. The sample here was alloreactive CD8+ T cells from a mixed lymphocyte reaction culture, taken before intestinal transplant. Subset specified: CFSE-low proliferating T cells sorted from roughly 6-day pre-transplant mixed lymphocyte reaction (GvH or HvG direction). These receptors were collected from a human patient who received an intestinal transplant.

The gene calls are TRBV7-9 and TRBJ1-6; the match to TRBD1 covers 9 bases. V dropped 5 bases and J dropped 10; count of bases not matched to a gene: 9. Germline CDR1 SEHNR, CDR2 FQNEAQ (reference sequence). The CDR3 consists of 15 residues. In nucleotides, the CDR3 is TGTGCCAGCAGCCCCCGGACAGGGGTTCGGTCACCCCTCCACTTT. Its protein product is CASSPRTGVRSPLHF.

Only a few counts were recorded for this clone. This chain joins TRBV30 and TRBJ1-2; D may be TRBD1 (5 bases). From germline, CDR1 is GTSNPN and CDR2 SVGIG (reference sequence). The CDR3 covers 14 residues. Trimming removed 0 bases at V and 5 bases at J, with 13 bases between. CDR3 DNA sequence: TGTGCCTGGAGTGTATTGGGACTTGGGTATGGCTACACCTTC. As protein: CAWSVLGLGYGYTF.

By proportion, this clone is medium-sized. The CDR3 spells CASSQAGAYEQYF. Written as DNA, the CDR3 is TGCGCCAGCAGCCAAGCGGGGGCCTACGAGCAGTACTTC. This chain joins TRBV4-1 and TRBJ2-7, with a weak D call TRBD2 (6 bases). This CDR3 has 13 residues. The ends were cut back, 1 base at V and 2 bases at J, with 6 bases in the middle. From germline, CDR1 is MGHRA and CDR2 YSYEKL.

V usage is TRBV12-1 and J usage is TRBJ1-1; TRBD1, the table's D call, lacks a check against the DNA. TRBV12-1 represents a pseudogene. The CDR3 covers 16 residues. This CDR3 reads CASSFRQVHMNTEAFF. Here the CDR3 DNA reads TGTGCCAGCAGCTTTAGACAGGTCCACATGAACACTGAAGCTTTCTTT.

CDR3 DNA: TGTGCCAGCAGTTACTCGACGTGGAGCCCCATAGATGAGCAGTTCTTC. Protein product: CASSYSTWSPIDEQFF. This sequence joins TRBV6-5 and TRBJ2-1; unclear D gene. CDR1 MNHEY and CDR2 SVGAGI come from the germline V gene. The CDR3 runs 16 residues. Trimming took off 0 bases at V and 8 bases at J, with 17 bases between the two ends.

By frequency in the sample, this clone is medium-sized. The rearrangement uses TRBV5-1 and TRBJ2-7, with TRBD2 matching 8 bases. Germline-derived CDR1 and CDR2 are SGHRS and YFSETQ. There are 13 residues in the CDR3. The J segment lost 7 bases and the V segment lost 2 bases, leaving 5 bases of the junction unmatched. CDR3: CASSFGGAVEQYF. The CDR3 region has the DNA TGCGCCAGCAGCTTCGGGGGGGCCGTGGAGCAGTACTTC.

V and J are TRBV6-1 and TRBJ2-7, with D maybe TRBD2 (6 bases). Between the trimmed V and J ends, which lost 4 bases and 3 bases, there was a span of 10 bases. CDR1 and CDR2 from the germline V gene are MNHNS and SASEGT. CDR3 size: 13 residues. The CDR3 protein is CASSARLVYEQYF. DNA of the CDR3: TGTGCCAGCAGTGCCAGACTAGTCTACGAGCAGTACTTC.

The V gene is TRBV25-1, the J gene TRBJ2-4; tentatively, D is TRBD1 (6 bases). The CDR3 contains 14 residues. The germline V gene has CDR1 MGHDK and CDR2 SYGVNS. V lost 3 bases and J 2 bases, leaving 8 bases between the germline ends. Written as DNA, the CDR3 is TGTGCCAGCAGTGATACAGGGTCCAAAAACATTCAGTACTTC. Translated, it gives CASSDTGSKNIQYF.

This chain uses TRBV9 with TRBJ1-1; D might be TRBD1 (5 bases). Trimming shortened V by 2 bases and J by 4 bases, and 12 bases separated the two germline ends. This CDR3 contains 14 residues. The germline CDR1 and CDR2 sequences are SGDLS and YYNGEE. In DNA, the CDR3 is TGTGCCAGCAGCGTGGATGGGGCGTTCACTGAAGCTTTCTTT. Translating it yields CASSVDGAFTEAFF.

The chain couples TRBV12-5 to TRBJ1-1; D possibly corresponds to TRBD1 (5 bases). The germline V gene has CDR1 LGHNT and CDR2 FRNRAP. V lost 3 bases, J lost 1 base, and 12 bases lay in between. This CDR3 is built from 15 residues. This CDR3 reads CASGFPWGGNTEAFF. CDR3 coding DNA: TGTGCTAGTGGTTTCCCCTGGGGGGGGAACACTGAAGCTTTCTTT.

J is TRBJ2-1 and V is TRBV30; 9 bases fit TRBD1. Germline-derived CDR1 and CDR2 are GTSNPN and SVGIG (reference sequence). The length of the CDR3 is 13 residues. Losses at the gene ends were 4 bases for V and 10 bases for J; bases not matched to a gene: 8. DNA for the CDR3: TGTGCCTGGACCTGGACAGGGGCTGGAGAGCAGTTCTTC. Amino acids: CAWTWTGAGEQFF.

Only a few counts were recorded for this clone. The chain uses TRBV5-1 and TRBJ2-7; 12 bases are shared with TRBD2. CDR1 and CDR2 from the germline V gene are SGHRS and YFSETQ. The CDR3 has 16 amino acids. V shed 2 bases, J shed 4 bases, and the junction held 7 bases outside the gene matches. The CDR3 spells CASSLDWTSGTYEQYF. The CDR3 DNA reads as TGCGCCAGCAGCTTAGATTGGACTAGCGGGACGTACGAGCAGTACTTC.

In its sample, this clone was seen a few times. The V call is TRBV6-5, the J call TRBJ1-1; 9 positions agree with TRBD1. The CDR3 extends over 14 amino acids. V lost 0 bases to trimming and J lost 7 bases; unmatched junction nucleotides: 3. Germline V CDR1 and CDR2: MNHEY, SVGAGI. DNA of the CDR3: TGTGCCAGCAGTTACTCGACAGGGGGGGGTGAAGCTTTCTTT. It yields the protein CASSYSTGGGEAFF.

This clone was observed a few times. The CDR3 DNA reads TGCGCCAGCAGCCGATGGACTGGCTATGGCTACACCTTC. This gives the protein CASSRWTGYGYTF. The chain employs TRBV5-1 and TRBJ1-2; D remains unclear. Between the trimmed V and J ends, which lost 4 bases and 4 bases, there was a span of 11 bases. CDR3 length: 13 residues. The germline V gene encodes CDR1 SGHRS and CDR2 YFSETQ.

This clone turned up a few times. The V and J genes are TRBV4-2 and TRBJ2-7; 11 bases align to TRBD2. CDR3 length equals 18 residues. V lost 0 bases to trimming and J lost 1 base; unmatched junction nucleotides: 8. CDR1 and CDR2 from the germline V gene are LGHNA and YNFKEQ. DNA for the CDR3: TGTGCCAGCAGCCAAGAGGGAACCGGGACTAGCGGTTCCTACGAGCAGTACTTC. The encoded protein is CASSQEGTGTSGSYEQYF.

The chain employs TRBV9 and TRBJ2-1; TRBD1 agrees at 8 bases. V was clipped by 3 bases and J by 7 bases; unmatched bases: 9. The germline V gene has CDR1 SGDLS and CDR2 YYNGEE. This CDR3 spans 15 amino acids. The CDR3 DNA is TGTGCCAGCAGCGCGCCCCCGGGACAGGCTAATGAGCAGTTCTTC. This encodes CASSAPPGQANEQFF.

This clone turned up a few times. This chain joins TRBV21-1 and TRBJ2-3; no DNA check was done on the table's D call, TRBD2. TRBV21-1 is deemed a pseudogene. The CDR3 covers 16 residues. Written as DNA, the CDR3 is TGTGCCAGCAGTCCTGGAGAGGGCGGGGCAACAGATACGCAGTATTTT. Translating gives CASSPGEGGATDTQYF.

This chain links TRBV5-1 with TRBJ2-5; 8 positions agree with TRBD2. V was pared by 0 bases and J by 2 bases, with 15 bases of the junction left unmatched. The CDR3 loop spans 19 amino acids. Germline V gene data show CDR1 as SGHRS and CDR2 as YFSETQ. The CDR3, as DNA: TGCGCCAGCAGCTTGGCCCCTAGCGGGCAGACCACCCTTCAAGAGACCCAGTACTTC. This gives the protein CASSLAPSGQTTLQETQYF.

This clone was seen just once. The J gene is TRBJ2-7, the V gene TRBV19, with unresolved D. The CDR3 is 12 amino acids. Germline V gene data show CDR1 as LNHDA and CDR2 as SQIVND (reference sequence). V was cut by 5 bases and J by 6 bases, with 11 bases left in between. CDR3 bases: TGTGCCAGTAGTCCACTGGCAGGCGAGCAGTACTTC. Its protein product is CASSPLAGEQYF.

V usage is TRBV13 and J usage is TRBJ1-5, with D possibly being TRBD1 (6 bases). V lost 0 bases to trimming and J lost 3 bases, with 9 bases between them. Germline assignment: CDR1 PRHDT and CDR2 FYEKMQ (reference sequence). This CDR3 spans 15 amino acids. In DNA form, the CDR3 reads TGTGCCAGCAGCTTAGGGAGACAGGTCAATCAGCCCCAGCATTTT. This sequence encodes CASSLGRQVNQPQHF.

This clone has a handful of counts. Here the CDR3 DNA reads TGTGCCAGCAGTCTAGCGGGAGGGGAATCCTACAATGAGCAGTTCTTC. Translation gives CASSLAGGESYNEQFF. The rearrangement uses TRBV7-3 and TRBJ2-1; TRBD2 matches 12 bases. The germline V gene has CDR1 SGHTA and CDR2 FQGTGA. This CDR3 region has 16 residues. V was clipped by 6 bases and J by 1 base; unmatched bases: 4.

The rearrangement uses TRBV4-3 and TRBJ2-5; the match to TRBD2 covers 11 bases. Trimming removed 0 bases from V and 4 bases from J; junction bases left unmatched: 4. The CDR3 runs to 16 residues. Germline V gene data show CDR1 as LGHNA and CDR2 as YSLEER. In DNA form, the CDR3 reads TGCGCCAGCAGCCAAGAAAGGCTAGCGGGAGGAGAGACCCAGTACTTC. Protein: CASSQERLAGGETQYF.

The V call is TRBV7-9, the J call TRBJ1-1; D might be TRBD1 (5 bases). Trimming stripped 3 bases from V and 6 bases from J, with 17 bases between. Per germline, CDR1 SEHNR and CDR2 FQNEAQ (reference sequence). The CDR3 is 15 amino acids. The CDR3 reads CASSFFGGVGAEAFF. CDR3 in DNA: TGTGCCAGCAGCTTCTTTGGGGGGGTGGGCGCTGAAGCTTTCTTT.

A few counts support this clone. V usage is TRBV6-1 and J usage is TRBJ1-5, with TRBD1 matching over 7 bases. This CDR3 has 14 amino acids. From germline, CDR1 is MNHNS and CDR2 SASEGT. V lost 6 bases to trimming and J lost 7 bases; unmatched junction nucleotides: 9. CDR3 coding DNA: TGTGCCAGCAGCCTGACCGGACAGGCCCAGCCCCAGCATTTT. Translating it yields CASSLTGQAQPQHF.

This clone was counted a few times. V gene TRBV6-5 combines with J gene TRBJ1-1; 7 nucleotides line up with TRBD1. Germline CDR1 and CDR2: MNHEY and SVGAGI. The ends lost 6 bases at V and 4 bases at J; junction bases unmatched: 5. The CDR3 extends over 13 amino acids. The CDR3 coding sequence is TGTGCCAGCAGACAAGGGGGCCTCACTGAAGCTTTCTTT. The encoded protein is CASRQGGLTEAFF.

This clone is judged large. The chain couples TRBV9 to TRBJ1-2, with TRBD1 matching 7 bases. Germline V gene lookup returns CDR1 SGDLS and CDR2 YYNGEE. The V gene end was trimmed by 3 bases and the J gene end by 3 bases; junction bases not matched to a gene: 5. The CDR3 length is 14 residues. The CDR3 DNA is TGTGCCAGCAGCGGACAGGGAAGTGACTATGGCTACACCTTC. It specifies CASSGQGSDYGYTF.

The CDR3 reads CASSTDLAGDGDEQFF. CDR3 bases: TGTGCCAGCAGTACGGACCTAGCGGGAGATGGCGATGAGCAGTTCTTC. The rearrangement joins TRBV28 to TRBJ2-1; TRBD2 matches at 10 bases. Germline CDR1 and CDR2: MDHEN and SYDVKM. V shed 5 bases, J shed 8 bases, and the junction held 12 bases outside the gene matches. This CDR3 contains 16 residues.